Listed below are T cell receptor beta chains from one sample, sequenced in a study of blood T cell repertoires in COVID-19. TCRdb's copy holds only in-frame clones and misses some; the assay was immunoSEQ multiplex PCR. Found here are 250,000 to 350,000 clones, about nine tenths of them singletons; the top ten hold 2.2%. The sequenced sample was peripheral blood. All receptors come from a woman between 45 and 60 years old who had recovered from COVID-19. CDR3s include the opening cysteine and the closing phenylalanine or tryptophan. A D gene is named only where the DNA matches it firmly. Rows may omit the clone size; those that give it use once, few, many or a size class.

size | D | length | J | V | CDR3 | DNA
- | - | 14 | TRBJ2-1 | TRBV6-2/TRBV6-3 | CASSHRDFHNEQFF | TGTGCCAGCAGTCACAGGGATTTCCACAATGAGCAGTTCTTC
- | TRBD2 | 16 | TRBJ2-7 | TRBV29-1 | CSVDGLAGVDPYEQYF | TGCAGCGTCGATGGACTAGCGGGAGTGGACCCATACGAGCAGTACTTC
- | TRBD1 | 14 | TRBJ1-6 | TRBV5-1 | CASSLRQGGSPLHF | TGCGCCAGCAGCCTCAGACAGGGAGGATCACCCCTCCACTTT
- | TRBD1 | 17 | TRBJ1-5 | TRBV15 | CATSPGQGRLSNQPQHF | TGTGCCACCAGCCCCGGACAGGGTCGCCTTAGCAATCAGCCCCAGCATTTT
- | TRBD1 | 15 | TRBJ1-1 | TRBV5-4 | CASSPTGGARTEAFF | TGTGCCAGCAGCCCGACAGGGGGCGCTCGGACTGAAGCTTTCTTT
- | TRBD1 | 18 | TRBJ1-4 | TRBV28 | CASLPPTGHYATNEKLFF | TGTGCCAGCTTACCGCCGACAGGGCATTACGCTACTAATGAAAAACTGTTTTTT
- | - | 15 | TRBJ1-1 | TRBV10-3 | CAISEFGGLNTEAFF | TGTGCCATCAGTGAGTTTGGGGGCTTGAACACTGAAGCTTTCTTT
- | TRBD2 | 16 | TRBJ2-1 | TRBV9 | CASSNGSGRGGNEQFF | TGTGCCAGCAGCAATGGCAGCGGGAGGGGGGGCAATGAGCAGTTCTTC
- | TRBD1 | 14 | TRBJ1-2 | TRBV28 | CASNPTGGLGGYTF | TGTGCCAGCAACCCAACAGGGGGGCTCGGCGGCTACACCTTC
- | - | 13 | TRBJ2-3 | TRBV12-5 | CASGLAGEDTQYF | TGTGCTAGTGGTTTGGCAGGGGAAGATACGCAGTATTTT
few | - | 14 | TRBJ1-1 | TRBV18 | CASSPPGRWTEAFF | TGTGCCAGCTCACCACCCGGGAGGTGGACTGAAGCTTTCTTT
- | - | 16 | TRBJ2-5 | TRBV7-8 | CASSLRRSGVEETQYF | TGTGCCAGCAGCTTAAGGCGGTCAGGGGTGGAAGAGACCCAGTACTTC
- | TRBD1 | 18 | TRBJ1-2 | TRBV7-9 | CASSSTSGQGALGYGYTF | TGTGCCAGCAGCTCCACCTCGGGACAGGGGGCTTTAGGCTATGGCTACACCTTC
- | - | 15 | TRBJ2-1 | TRBV3-1/TRBV3-2 | CASSRGPSPDVEQFF | TGTGCCAGCAGCCGCGGTCCAAGCCCCGACGTTGAGCAGTTCTTC
- | TRBD1 | 11 | TRBJ1-3 | TRBV12-3/TRBV12-4 | CASRRRDRDYF | TGTGCCAGCAGACGCAGGGACAGGGACTATTTT
- | TRBD1 | 18 | TRBJ1-4 | TRBV7-3 | CASSPRDRGPLPYEKLFF | TGTGCCAGCAGCCCTCGGGACAGGGGGCCCTTGCCCTATGAAAAACTGTTTTTT
- | TRBD1 | 15 | TRBJ1-2 | TRBV4-2 | CASSPTAGTGYGYTF | TGTGCCAGCAGCCCCACCGCCGGGACAGGCTATGGCTACACCTTC
- | TRBD2 | 19 | TRBJ2-3 | TRBV7-8 | CASSLVGSWLAEITDTQYF | TGTGCCAGCAGCTTAGTCGGTTCGTGGCTAGCGGAAATCACAGATACGCAGTATTTT
once | - | 13 | TRBJ1-6 | TRBV10-3 | CAISDSVNSPLHF | TGTGCCATCAGTGATTCAGTAAATTCACCCCTCCACTTT
- | - | 13 | TRBJ1-2 | TRBV28 | CASRRGGNYGYTF | TGTGCCAGCAGAAGGGGAGGGAACTATGGCTACACCTTC
- | - | 14 | TRBJ2-1 | TRBV21-1 | CASSKGSSYNEQFF | TGTGCCAGCAGCAAGGGGAGCTCCTACAATGAGCAGTTCTTC
- | - | 14 | TRBJ2-7 | TRBV6-2/TRBV6-3 | CASSYAGVAYEQYF | TGTGCCAGCAGTTACGCAGGGGTCGCCTACGAGCAGTACTTC
- | TRBD1 | 18 | TRBJ1-4 | TRBV4-3 | CASSRQPGQGLGNEKLFF | TGCGCCAGCAGCCGCCAGCCGGGACAGGGCTTAGGTAATGAAAAACTGTTTTTT
- | - | 16 | TRBJ1-1 | TRBV7-8 | CASSSAVRGVNTEAFF | TGTGCCAGCAGCTCGGCGGTTCGAGGAGTGAACACTGAAGCTTTCTTT
once | - | 14 | TRBJ1-1 | TRBV19 | CASVQENMNTEAFF | TGTGCCAGCGTACAGGAAAACATGAACACTGAAGCTTTCTTT
once | - | 15 | TRBJ2-1 | TRBV6-5 | CASTSLRVVGDEQFF | TGTGCCAGCACCTCGCTCCGGGTAGTAGGGGATGAGCAGTTCTTC
few | - | 13 | TRBJ2-7 | TRBV2 | CASMAGGRDEQYF | TGTGCCAGCATGGCCGGGGGGCGCGACGAGCAGTACTTC
- | - | 13 | TRBJ2-5 | TRBV2 | CASSATTQETQYF | TGTGCCAGCAGCGCTACTACTCAAGAGACCCAGTACTTC
- | - | 12 | TRBJ1-2 | TRBV15 | CATSWGGYGYTF | TGTGCCACCTCATGGGGGGGCTATGGCTACACCTTC
once | TRBD1 | 17 | TRBJ2-7 | TRBV7-2 | CASRTYLGDRSSYEQYF | TGTGCCAGCCGCACCTATTTGGGGGACAGGAGCTCCTACGAGCAGTACTTC
once | - | 15 | TRBJ2-7 | TRBV5-6 | CASSRGGGKPYEQYF | TGTGCCAGCAGCCGGGGAGGGGGGAAACCCTACGAGCAGTACTTC
- | - | 16 | TRBJ2-6 | TRBV7-9 | CASSSPGRPGANVLTF | TGTGCCAGCAGCTCCCCTGGCAGGCCTGGGGCCAACGTCCTGACTTTC
- | - | 15 | TRBJ1-5 | TRBV15 | CATSRDFRGNQPQHF | TGTGCCACCAGCAGAGATTTTAGAGGGAATCAGCCCCAGCATTTT
once | TRBD1 | 18 | TRBJ1-2 | TRBV5-8 | CASSGGQGIPIRSYGYTF | TGTGCCAGCAGCGGAGGACAGGGGATCCCGATCCGATCGTATGGCTACACCTTC
- | - | 15 | TRBJ1-6 | TRBV11-2 | CASSLGPTGNSPLHF | TGTGCCAGCAGCTTAGGACCCACGGGGAATTCACCCCTCCACTTT
few | - | 14 | TRBJ1-5 | TRBV7-3 | CASSSPGTNQPQHF | TGTGCCAGCAGCTCCCCCGGGACAAATCAGCCCCAGCATTTT
- | TRBD2 | 16 | TRBJ2-1 | TRBV9 | CASSVVVAGPGGEQFF | TGTGCCAGCAGCGTAGTGGTAGCGGGACCCGGGGGTGAGCAGTTCTTC
- | TRBD1 | 14 | TRBJ2-7 | TRBV5-1 | CASSPRTGAYEQYF | TGCGCCAGCAGCCCGCGGACAGGGGCCTACGAGCAGTACTTC
- | TRBD2 | 16 | TRBJ2-5 | TRBV10-3 | CAISERSGSYQETQYF | TGTGCCATCAGTGAAAGGAGCGGGAGTTACCAAGAGACCCAGTACTTC
- | TRBD2 | 15 | TRBJ2-5 | TRBV6-5 | CASSYSASGKETQYF | TGTGCCAGCAGTTACTCGGCTAGCGGGAAAGAGACCCAGTACTTC
- | - | 14 | TRBJ2-3 | TRBV21-1 | CASPRGQGTDTQYF | TGTGCCAGCCCCCGGGGACAGGGCACAGATACGCAGTATTTT
- | TRBD2 | 18 | TRBJ2-5 | TRBV6-2/TRBV6-3 | CASSSIAGGGPPKRTQYF | TGTGCCAGCAGCTCCATAGCGGGGGGAGGCCCCCCCAAGAGGACCCAGTACTTC
- | - | 16 | TRBJ2-5 | TRBV4-2 | CASSQDRSGGLETQYF | TGTGCCAGCAGCCAAGATCGTTCGGGGGGCCTGGAGACCCAGTACTTC
- | TRBD2 | 18 | TRBJ2-1 | TRBV19 | CASNGTSGGWSSYNEQFF | TGTGCCAGTAACGGGACTAGCGGGGGTTGGAGCTCCTACAATGAGCAGTTCTTC
- | - | 14 | TRBJ2-3 | TRBV19 | CASSIDDRADTQYF | TGTGCCAGTAGTATCGACGACCGGGCAGATACGCAGTATTTT
- | - | 19 | TRBJ2-7 | TRBV19 | CASLAAVTRGGVEDYEQYF | TGTGCCAGTTTAGCGGCGGTGACGAGGGGGGGAGTAGAGGACTACGAGCAGTACTTC
- | TRBD1 | 14 | TRBJ2-5 | TRBV7-8 | CASMGQGLQETQYF | TGTGCCAGCATGGGACAGGGGCTCCAAGAGACCCAGTACTTC
- | - | 15 | TRBJ1-4 | TRBV19 | CASSPGFTTNEKLFF | TGTGCCAGTAGTCCAGGTTTTACAACTAATGAAAAACTGTTTTTT
- | - | 14 | TRBJ2-7 | TRBV7-8 | CASSFGQPSDEQYF | TGTGCCAGCAGCTTCGGACAGCCTTCCGACGAGCAGTACTTC
- | TRBD1 | 14 | TRBJ1-2 | TRBV7-9 | CASSDRDRPYGYTF | TGTGCCAGCAGCGACCGGGACAGGCCCTATGGCTACACCTTC
- | TRBD2 | 18 | TRBJ2-2 | TRBV6-2/TRBV6-3 | CASSYVVAGEWNTGELFF | TGTGCCAGCAGTTACGTTGTAGCGGGGGAATGGAACACCGGGGAGCTGTTTTTT
- | TRBD1 | 16 | TRBJ2-2 | TRBV10-3 | CAISLQGPSGTGELFF | TGTGCCATCAGCCTACAGGGGCCCTCGGGCACCGGGGAGCTGTTTTTT
- | TRBD1 | 15 | TRBJ1-1 | TRBV15 | CATTGTEGMNTEAFF | TGTGCCACGACCGGGACAGAGGGTATGAACACTGAAGCTTTCTTT
- | - | 14 | TRBJ2-1 | TRBV30 | CAWRKWRASNEQFF | TGTGCCTGGAGGAAATGGCGGGCTTCGAATGAGCAGTTCTTC